One sample yielded the 12 T cell receptor beta chains listed below, sequenced in a study of a mutant IDH1 vaccine in newly diagnosed glioma. Time point reported: week 35, safety follow-up. Topical imiquimod was applied with each vaccine dose, which held 300 ug of mutant IDH1 20-mer peptide. For these TCRs, the target antigens are not known. The data were produced by immunoSEQ multiplex PCR, yet TCRdb's version contains in-frame clones alone and is incomplete. The data contain 25,000 to 30,000 clones, over 60% of them singletons. The material was PBMCs, obtained from a glioma patient whose treatment included an IDH1 peptide vaccine. The source is a man aged 45-60 years with glioma.

The chain uses TRBV10-3 and TRBJ2-1; 8 bases line up with TRBD2. The CDR3 length is 17 residues. The germline V gene encodes CDR1 ENHRY and CDR2 SYGVKD. V lost 8 bases to trimming and J lost 0 bases; unmatched junction nucleotides: 12. Written as DNA, the CDR3 is TGTGCCATCCAGCGGGCAGCGGGGGCAAGCTCCTACAATGAGCAGTTCTTC. Translation gives CAIQRAAGASSYNEQFF.

The rearrangement uses TRBV29-1 and TRBJ2-7, with D perhaps assigned TRBD1 or TRBD2 (5 bases each). CDR1 and CDR2 (germline): SQVTM, ANQGSEA. V was shortened by 4 bases and J by 0 bases, with 7 bases between the two germline ends. The CDR3 has 12 residues. CDR3 residues: CSVAGTSYEQYF. The CDR3 DNA follows: TGCAGCGTTGCCGGGACCTCCTACGAGCAGTACTTC.

This chain uses TRBV25-1 with TRBJ2-5, with a weak D call TRBD2 (6 bases). The CDR3 covers 15 residues. Germline V gene lookup returns CDR1 MGHDK and CDR2 SYGVNS. V gave up 3 bases and J gave up 2 bases, with 13 bases separating them. The CDR3 coding sequence is TGTGCCAGCAGTGATCTTAGCGGAGGTCAAGAGACCCAGTACTTC. Residues: CASSDLSGGQETQYF.

The rearrangement joins TRBV29-1 to TRBJ1-1; 9 bases align to TRBD1. Germline loops: CDR1 SQVTM, CDR2 ANQGSEA. The CDR3 is made up of 13 amino acids. After removal of 6 bases from V and 5 bases from J, the junction contained 7 bases not matched to a gene. The DNA for the CDR3 is TGCAGCGTCTTACAGGGGGCGGCTACTGAAGCTTTCTTT. Encoded protein: CSVLQGAATEAFF.

The V and J genes are TRBV7-2 and TRBJ2-7, with TRBD1 identical over 10 bases. Germline loops: CDR1 SGHTA, CDR2 FQGNSA. Trimming removed 5 bases from V and 2 bases from J; junction bases left unmatched: 9. The length of the CDR3 is 16 residues. DNA for the CDR3: TGTGCCAGCAGCCTTAGGGCAGGACAGGGGGCCTACGAGCAGTACTTC. Translation gives CASSLRAGQGAYEQYF.

The chain links TRBV19 to TRBJ2-7; 7 positions agree with TRBD1. V gave up 5 bases and J gave up 2 bases; unmatched junction bases: 9. The CDR3 length is 15 residues. Germline lookup yields CDR1 LNHDA and CDR2 SQIVND (reference sequence). The CDR3 DNA sequence: TGTGCCAGTAGTCTTCAGACAGGGAACACCTACGAGCAGTACTTC. It specifies CASSLQTGNTYEQYF.

V gene TRBV6-5 combines with J gene TRBJ1-6, with D possibly matching TRBD1 (5 bases). The length of the CDR3 is 15 residues. Germline loops: CDR1 MNHEY, CDR2 SVGAGI. V was shortened by 8 bases and J by 8 bases, with 19 bases between the two germline ends. CDR3 amino acids: CASDRSVVGDSPLHF. The CDR3 region has the DNA TGTGCCAGCGACCGAAGTGTCGTGGGGGATTCACCCCTCCACTTT.

The J gene is TRBJ2-5, the V gene TRBV7-8, with TRBD2 matching 10 bases. The CDR3 is 16 amino acids. V shed 1 base and J 4 bases; nucleotides not matched to a gene: 6. Germline CDR1 and CDR2: SGHVS and FQNEAQ. This chain's CDR3 is CASSLDLAGGLETQYF. CDR3 nucleotides: TGTGCCAGCAGCTTAGATTTAGCGGGAGGCCTAGAGACCCAGTACTTC.

A few counts support this clone. The gene calls are TRBV19 and TRBJ2-2, with TRBD1 as a possible D gene (5 bases). CDR1 LNHDA and CDR2 SQIVND come from the germline V gene (reference sequence). Trimming stripped 9 bases from V and 0 bases from J, with 8 bases between. This CDR3 has 13 amino acids. CDR3 sequence reads: CASKDTNTGELFF. CDR3 DNA: TGTGCCAGCAAGGACACGAACACCGGGGAGCTGTTTTTT.

This chain joins TRBV9 and TRBJ1-3; weak D call: TRBD1 (5 bases). Trimming took 7 bases from V and 0 from J, leaving 14 bases between them. Germline V gene lookup returns CDR1 SGDLS and CDR2 YYNGEE. This CDR3 contains 15 residues. CDR3 nucleotides: TGTGCCAGCCGGCGGGGCGCGTCCTCTGGAAACACCATATATTTT. This encodes CASRRGASSGNTIYF.

The V call is TRBV28, the J call TRBJ2-5, with D perhaps matching TRBD1 or TRBD2 (5 bases each). The J call may not be correct, given that the DNA end is closer to TRBJ2-7. Germline V CDR1 and CDR2: MDHEN, SYDVKM. The CDR3 length is 17 residues. The chain's CDR3 is CASSFGAGRKGSYEQYF. CDR3 bases: TGTGCCAGCAGTTTCGGGGCGGGTAGGAAGGGCTCCTACGAGCAGTACTTC.

V and J are TRBV6-6 and TRBJ1-2, with 7 nucleotides matching TRBD1. The CDR3 is 15 amino acids. V shed 7 bases and J 0 bases; nucleotides not matched to a gene: 8. CDR1 is MNHNY, CDR2 SVGAGI, per germline (reference sequence). The CDR3 sequence: CASIHRGATNYGYTF. Written as DNA, the CDR3 is TGTGCCAGCATTCACAGGGGCGCCACTAACTATGGCTACACCTTC.